A selection of T cell receptor beta chains follows, all from one sample in a study of shared clonotypes between healthy human individuals. Assay used: immunoSEQ multiplex PCR; TCRdb lists only in-frame clones, some missing. The profile shows 1,500,000 or so clones, approximately 98.5% of them singletons. The specimen was naive CD4+ T cells sorted from blood. These receptor sequences come from a man aged 30 to 45 in good health. Each CDR3 is given with its conserved first and last residue. D genes are given only for firm matches. Some rows mark clone size as missing; the rest say once, few, many or name a class of expanded clone.

j_gene: TRBJ2-7; v_gene: TRBV5-1; abundance: .; d_gene: .; CDR3nt: TGCGCCAGCAGCCAAGGACAGTACGAGCAGTACTTC; CDR3aa: CASSQGQYEQYF
j_gene: TRBJ1-5; v_gene: TRBV5-6; abundance: .; d_gene: TRBD1; CDR3nt: TGTGCCAGCAGCTCCTTAAAAGGGACAGGGGATAATCAGCCCCAGCATTTT; CDR3aa: CASSSLKGTGDNQPQHF
j_gene: TRBJ2-3; v_gene: TRBV7-9; abundance: .; d_gene: TRBD2; CDR3nt: TGTGCCAGCAGCACGACTAGCGGACCGCGCACAGATACGCAGTATTTT; CDR3aa: CASSTTSGPRTDTQYF
j_gene: TRBJ2-1; v_gene: TRBV19; abundance: .; d_gene: .; CDR3nt: TGTGCTTCGACCCCCAGCTCAATAACCTACAATGAGCAGTTCTTC; CDR3aa: CASTPSSITYNEQFF
j_gene: TRBJ1-4; v_gene: TRBV19; abundance: .; d_gene: TRBD1; CDR3nt: TGTGCCAGTAGTATGGCGACAGGGAGAATTGAAAAACTGTTTTTT; CDR3aa: CASSMATGRIEKLFF
j_gene: TRBJ2-7; v_gene: TRBV11-3; abundance: .; d_gene: .; CDR3nt: TGTGCCAGCAGCCCATCAGCGGAAGCCTACGAGCAGTACTTC; CDR3aa: CASSPSAEAYEQYF
j_gene: TRBJ2-1; v_gene: TRBV27; abundance: .; d_gene: TRBD2; CDR3nt: TGTGCCAGCAGTTTACTCTCTAGCGGGAGGTACAATGAGCAGTTCTTC; CDR3aa: CASSLLSSGRYNEQFF
j_gene: TRBJ2-7; v_gene: TRBV5-6; abundance: once; d_gene: .; CDR3nt: TGTGCCAGCAGCTTCAGGAACCGATACGAGCAGTACTTC; CDR3aa: CASSFRNRYEQYF
j_gene: TRBJ2-1; v_gene: TRBV7-2; abundance: .; d_gene: TRBD1; CDR3nt: TGTGCCAGCAGCGGGGCCGGGACAGGATCCAATGAGCAGTTCTTC; CDR3aa: CASSGAGTGSNEQFF
j_gene: TRBJ2-1; v_gene: TRBV5-1; abundance: .; d_gene: .; CDR3nt: TGCGCCAGCAGCTTGGCTAGGGGTGGCGAGCAGTTCTTC; CDR3aa: CASSLARGGEQFF
j_gene: TRBJ1-2; v_gene: TRBV28; abundance: .; d_gene: TRBD1; CDR3nt: TGTGCCAGCAGTGCTTCAGAACAGGGGTATGGCTACACCTTC; CDR3aa: CASSASEQGYGYTF
j_gene: TRBJ2-7; v_gene: TRBV5-1; abundance: .; d_gene: TRBD1; CDR3nt: TGCGCCAGCAGCGACCCGGGACAGGGTCTGTACTTC; CDR3aa: CASSDPGQGLYF
j_gene: TRBJ1-2; v_gene: TRBV10-3; abundance: once; d_gene: .; CDR3nt: TGTGCCATCACCGAGGGAGCGGACCCCTATGGCTACACCTTC; CDR3aa: CAITEGADPYGYTF
j_gene: TRBJ1-3; v_gene: TRBV12-1; abundance: .; d_gene: .; CDR3nt: TGTGCCAGCAGCTCCGGGCGGGGGGAAGGTTCTGGAAACACCATATATTTT; CDR3aa: CASSSGRGEGSGNTIYF
j_gene: TRBJ2-7; v_gene: TRBV6-5; abundance: .; d_gene: .; CDR3nt: TGTGCCAGCAGGACAGAGGGGGCCTACGAGCAGTACTTC; CDR3aa: CASRTEGAYEQYF
j_gene: TRBJ2-7; v_gene: TRBV5-4; abundance: .; d_gene: TRBD2; CDR3nt: TGTGCCAGCAGCTTGCCAGGTCGACAAGGGACTAGCGGGAGCTCCTACGAGCAGTACTTC; CDR3aa: CASSLPGRQGTSGSSYEQYF
j_gene: TRBJ2-3; v_gene: TRBV7-2; abundance: .; d_gene: .; CDR3nt: TGTGCCAGCAGCCCTCGGGGGAGGCGGGCTAGCACAGATACGCAGTATTTT; CDR3aa: CASSPRGRRASTDTQYF
j_gene: TRBJ1-4; v_gene: TRBV5-6; abundance: .; d_gene: .; CDR3nt: TGTGCCAGCAGCTTCCGGGGGAATGAAAAACTGTTTTTT; CDR3aa: CASSFRGNEKLFF
j_gene: TRBJ2-7; v_gene: TRBV5-6; abundance: .; d_gene: .; CDR3nt: TGTGCCAGCAGCGCCTGGCCTCTACCGGGTGAGCAGTACTTC; CDR3aa: CASSAWPLPGEQYF
j_gene: TRBJ2-1; v_gene: TRBV6-5; abundance: .; d_gene: TRBD1; CDR3nt: TGTGCCAGCAGTGCACAGGGGGCGGAATACAATGAGCAGTTCTTC; CDR3aa: CASSAQGAEYNEQFF
j_gene: TRBJ2-3; v_gene: TRBV12-5; abundance: .; d_gene: TRBD2; CDR3nt: TGTGCTAGTGGTTTGACTAGCGGGAGGGTGAGCACAGATACGCAGTATTTT; CDR3aa: CASGLTSGRVSTDTQYF
j_gene: TRBJ2-3; v_gene: TRBV9; abundance: .; d_gene: .; CDR3nt: TGTGCCAGCAGCGTAGTGGGTTCAGATACGCAGTATTTT; CDR3aa: CASSVVGSDTQYF
j_gene: TRBJ2-7; v_gene: TRBV6-6; abundance: .; d_gene: TRBD2; CDR3nt: TGTGCCAGCAGTTACCCGGGGGGAGGCTACGAGCAGTACTTC; CDR3aa: CASSYPGGGYEQYF
j_gene: TRBJ2-7; v_gene: TRBV5-5; abundance: .; d_gene: .; CDR3nt: TGTGCCAGCAGCCCGCGCCCCCGGGACCGCACCTACGAGCAGTACTTC; CDR3aa: CASSPRPRDRTYEQYF
j_gene: TRBJ2-7; v_gene: TRBV27; abundance: .; d_gene: .; CDR3nt: .; CDR3aa: CASSLGTGQIYEQYF
j_gene: TRBJ2-1; v_gene: TRBV7-2; abundance: .; d_gene: TRBD2; CDR3nt: TGTGCCAGCAGCCGGACTAGCGGGTGGGTTGAGCAGTTCTTC; CDR3aa: CASSRTSGWVEQFF
j_gene: TRBJ1-2; v_gene: TRBV9; abundance: .; d_gene: TRBD1; CDR3nt: TGTGCCAGCAGCGTAGTTGACAGGGGAGGGGATGGCTACACCTTC; CDR3aa: CASSVVDRGGDGYTF
j_gene: TRBJ1-1; v_gene: TRBV5-6; abundance: once; d_gene: TRBD1; CDR3nt: TGTGCCAGCAGCCTGACAGGGAGGGAAACTGAAGCTTTCTTT; CDR3aa: CASSLTGRETEAFF
j_gene: TRBJ2-2; v_gene: TRBV4-2; abundance: .; d_gene: TRBD1; CDR3nt: TGTGCCAGCAGCCAAGACCCCAATGGACAGGGGCGGACCGGGGAGCTGTTTTTT; CDR3aa: CASSQDPNGQGRTGELFF
j_gene: TRBJ2-4; v_gene: TRBV4-1; abundance: .; d_gene: TRBD2; CDR3nt: TGCGCCAGCAGCCACCCCCCTCCGGGACTACCAAACATTCAGTACTTC; CDR3aa: CASSHPPPGLPNIQYF
j_gene: TRBJ1-3; v_gene: TRBV2; abundance: .; d_gene: .; CDR3nt: TGTGCCAGCAGTGAAGCGACATATAGCTCTGGAAACACCATATATTTT; CDR3aa: CASSEATYSSGNTIYF
j_gene: TRBJ2-1; v_gene: TRBV5-1; abundance: .; d_gene: TRBD1; CDR3nt: TGCGCCAGCAGCACCACAGGGGCAAATGAGCAGTTCTTC; CDR3aa: CASSTTGANEQFF
j_gene: TRBJ2-7; v_gene: TRBV28; abundance: .; d_gene: .; CDR3nt: TGTGCCAGCAGTTATGGGGTAGTGAACTCCTACGAGCAGTACTTC; CDR3aa: CASSYGVVNSYEQYF
j_gene: TRBJ2-4; v_gene: TRBV29-1; abundance: .; d_gene: TRBD2; CDR3nt: TGCAGCGTCCGAGGACTAGCGGGTCTAGCCAAAAACATTCAGTACTTC; CDR3aa: CSVRGLAGLAKNIQYF
j_gene: TRBJ2-7; v_gene: TRBV5-1; abundance: .; d_gene: TRBD2; CDR3nt: TGCGCCAGCAGCTTGGCTCTAGCGGGATACGACGAGCAGTACTTC; CDR3aa: CASSLALAGYDEQYF
j_gene: TRBJ2-7; v_gene: TRBV29-1; abundance: .; d_gene: TRBD2; CDR3nt: TGCAGCGTTAAGGGACTAGCGGGAGCGAGCGAGCAGTACTTC; CDR3aa: CSVKGLAGASEQYF
j_gene: TRBJ2-7; v_gene: TRBV7-2; abundance: .; d_gene: .; CDR3nt: TGTGCCAGCAGCCAGGGGTTCTGGGGAACCTACGAGCAGTACTTC; CDR3aa: CASSQGFWGTYEQYF
j_gene: TRBJ2-7; v_gene: TRBV7-8; abundance: .; d_gene: .; CDR3nt: TGTGCCAGCAGCTTAGTACAGGGTGGCGAGCAGTACTTC; CDR3aa: CASSLVQGGEQYF
j_gene: TRBJ2-1; v_gene: TRBV5-1; abundance: .; d_gene: TRBD2; CDR3nt: TGCGCCAGCAGCTTAGCGGGAGTGTCCTACAATGAGCAGTTCTTC; CDR3aa: CASSLAGVSYNEQFF
j_gene: TRBJ2-3; v_gene: TRBV18; abundance: .; d_gene: .; CDR3nt: TGTGCCAGCTCACCGGTTACGGGTTCAATTACCACAGATACGCAGTATTTT; CDR3aa: CASSPVTGSITTDTQYF
j_gene: TRBJ1-5; v_gene: TRBV29-1; abundance: .; d_gene: .; CDR3nt: TGCAGCGGTGCGACGGGGCGGGATCAGCCCCAGCATTTT; CDR3aa: CSGATGRDQPQHF
j_gene: TRBJ2-2; v_gene: TRBV19; abundance: .; d_gene: .; CDR3nt: TGTGCCAGTAGTATCGGACTGTACACCGGGGAGCTGTTTTTT; CDR3aa: CASSIGLYTGELFF
j_gene: TRBJ2-5; v_gene: TRBV7-6; abundance: .; d_gene: .; CDR3nt: TGTGCCAGCAGCTTACCCCGGGCTAGCCTTGAGACCCAGTACTTC; CDR3aa: CASSLPRASLETQYF
j_gene: TRBJ2-5; v_gene: TRBV18; abundance: .; d_gene: .; CDR3nt: TGTGCCAGCTCACCACTGTCGGGGCCCCAAGAGACCCAGTACTTC; CDR3aa: CASSPLSGPQETQYF
j_gene: TRBJ1-2; v_gene: TRBV5-1; abundance: .; d_gene: .; CDR3nt: TGCGCCAGCAGCTTGGCCGGAGAGTGGGGCTACACCTTC; CDR3aa: CASSLAGEWGYTF
j_gene: TRBJ2-7; v_gene: TRBV5-1; abundance: .; d_gene: .; CDR3nt: TGCGCCAGCAGCTTGGACCACTATGGGTACGAGCAGTACTTC; CDR3aa: CASSLDHYGYEQYF
j_gene: TRBJ1-3; v_gene: TRBV9; abundance: .; d_gene: .; CDR3nt: TGTGCCAGCAGCAGAGAATTGGTCTGGGGGGAAAAGGGAAACACCATATATTTT; CDR3aa: CASSRELVWGEKGNTIYF
j_gene: TRBJ2-4; v_gene: TRBV5-1; abundance: .; d_gene: .; CDR3nt: TGCGCCAGCAGCCCCCCGGCGGGTAGGGACATTCAGTACTTC; CDR3aa: CASSPPAGRDIQYF
j_gene: TRBJ2-1; v_gene: TRBV29-1; abundance: .; d_gene: .; CDR3nt: TGCAGCGTGGGCAACAATGAGCAGTTCTTC; CDR3aa: CSVGNNEQFF
j_gene: TRBJ2-7; v_gene: TRBV25-1; abundance: .; d_gene: .; CDR3nt: TGTGCCAGCAGCCTCGGACAGATCTACGAGCAGTACTTC; CDR3aa: CASSLGQIYEQYF
j_gene: TRBJ2-7; v_gene: TRBV18; abundance: .; d_gene: .; CDR3nt: TGTGCCAGCTCACCACGGATGGGAGATATCCCTGGGGACTACGAGCAGTACTTC; CDR3aa: CASSPRMGDIPGDYEQYF
j_gene: TRBJ2-7; v_gene: TRBV18; abundance: .; d_gene: .; CDR3nt: TGTGCCAGCTCACTGTCGTGGAGGGGGGGTAGCTCCTACGAGCAGTACTTC; CDR3aa: CASSLSWRGGSSYEQYF
j_gene: TRBJ1-4; v_gene: TRBV29-1; abundance: .; d_gene: .; CDR3nt: TGCAGCGTTTGGCCAGGGGATCGAGGGGAAAAACTGTTTTTT; CDR3aa: CSVWPGDRGEKLFF
j_gene: TRBJ2-7; v_gene: TRBV5-1; abundance: few; d_gene: .; CDR3nt: TGCGCCAGCAACAGGGACTCCTACGAGCAGTACTTC; CDR3aa: CASNRDSYEQYF
j_gene: TRBJ1-5; v_gene: TRBV6-1; abundance: .; d_gene: TRBD1; CDR3nt: TGTGCCAGCAGTGTTATTAGGGACAGTGGGAGCAATCAGCCCCAGCATTTT; CDR3aa: CASSVIRDSGSNQPQHF
j_gene: TRBJ2-1; v_gene: TRBV29-1; abundance: .; d_gene: .; CDR3nt: TGCAGCGTCGGGACCTTTGGTTCCGGCTCCTACAATGAGCAGTTCTTC; CDR3aa: CSVGTFGSGSYNEQFF
j_gene: TRBJ2-7; v_gene: TRBV7-9; abundance: .; d_gene: .; CDR3nt: TGTGCCAGCAGCTTTATCCGGGGCGAGCAGTACTTC; CDR3aa: CASSFIRGEQYF
j_gene: TRBJ2-1; v_gene: TRBV7-3; abundance: .; d_gene: .; CDR3nt: TGTGCCAGCAGCTTGGTAGCTGGGGTGGCCTACAATGAGCAGTTCTTC; CDR3aa: CASSLVAGVAYNEQFF
j_gene: TRBJ2-7; v_gene: TRBV5-1; abundance: .; d_gene: .; CDR3nt: TGCGCCAGCAGCCAGACTGGTCAATACGAGCAGTACTTC; CDR3aa: CASSQTGQYEQYF
j_gene: TRBJ2-3; v_gene: TRBV2; abundance: .; d_gene: TRBD2; CDR3nt: TGTGCCAGCAATGGGGCCGGGAGGGCAGATACGCAGTATTTT; CDR3aa: CASNGAGRADTQYF